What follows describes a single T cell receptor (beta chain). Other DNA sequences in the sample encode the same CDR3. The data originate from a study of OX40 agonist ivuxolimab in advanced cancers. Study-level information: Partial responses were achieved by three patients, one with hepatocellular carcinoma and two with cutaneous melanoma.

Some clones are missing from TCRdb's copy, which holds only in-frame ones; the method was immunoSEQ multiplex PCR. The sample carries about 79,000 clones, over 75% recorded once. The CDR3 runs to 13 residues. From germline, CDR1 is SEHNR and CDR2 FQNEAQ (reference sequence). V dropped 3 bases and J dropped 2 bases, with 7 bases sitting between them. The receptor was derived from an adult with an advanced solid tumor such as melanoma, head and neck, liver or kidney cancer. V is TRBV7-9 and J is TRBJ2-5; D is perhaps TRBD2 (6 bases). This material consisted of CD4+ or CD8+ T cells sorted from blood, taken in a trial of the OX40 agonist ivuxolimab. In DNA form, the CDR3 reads TGTGCCAGCAGCTTTAGCGGACAAGAGACCCAGTACTTC. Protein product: CASSFSGQETQYF.